The 17 T cell receptor beta chains below come from one sample, sequenced in a study of T cell changes during pregnancy in multiple sclerosis. Method: immunoSEQ multiplex PCR; TCRdb's copy keeps in-frame clones and lacks some. The sample includes over 65,000 clones, approximately 94% of them seen just once. The sequencing used peripheral blood, collected in the third trimester of pregnancy. Source of these receptors: a female donor with multiple sclerosis, enrolled in a pregnancy study.

The gene calls are TRBV6-5 and TRBJ1-2; 7 bases agree with TRBD1. Per germline, CDR1 MNHEY and CDR2 SVGAGI. The CDR3 runs to 15 residues. The V gene end was trimmed by 3 bases and the J gene end by 4 bases; junction bases not matched to a gene: 8. Written as DNA, the CDR3 is TGTGCCAGCAGTTATCTCGGGACAGAACCCTATGGCTACACCTTC. Protein sequence: CASSYLGTEPYGYTF.

This chain connects TRBV5-4 to TRBJ2-5; 9 bases are a match to TRBD2. The ends lost 1 base at V and 5 bases at J; junction bases unmatched: 12. The CDR3 is 17 amino acids. Germline-derived CDR1 and CDR2 are SGHNT and YYREEE (reference sequence). In DNA, the CDR3 is TGTGCCAGCAGCTTGCTCGGCGGGGGGGCCGATATGGAGACCCAGTACTTC. It translates to CASSLLGGGADMETQYF.

The chain joins TRBV7-2 to TRBJ1-1, with D tentatively TRBD1 (5 bases). Per germline, CDR1 SGHTA and CDR2 FQGNSA. Trimming shortened V by 3 bases and J by 1 base, and 9 bases separated the two germline ends. The CDR3 length is 14 residues. The CDR3 DNA is TGTGCCAGCAGCTTGACGCAGGGGAACACTGAAGCTTTCTTT. This encodes CASSLTQGNTEAFF.

This sequence joins TRBV28 and TRBJ1-2, with 7 bases matching TRBD1. The CDR3 covers 15 residues. V shed 10 bases and J 0 bases; nucleotides not matched to a gene: 11. CDR1 MDHEN and CDR2 SYDVKM come from the germline V gene. In DNA form, the CDR3 reads TGTGCCACCGTCCCCCGAGACAGGGCTAACTATGGCTACACCTTC. It is translated as CATVPRDRANYGYTF.

V gene TRBV7-8 combines with J gene TRBJ2-1, with unresolved D. The ends were cut back, 1 base at V and 2 bases at J, with 3 bases in the middle. CDR3 length: 13 residues. From germline, CDR1 is SGHVS and CDR2 FQNEAQ. CDR3 protein: CASSLGTYNEQFF. For the CDR3, the DNA is TGTGCCAGCAGCTTAGGTACCTACAATGAGCAGTTCTTC.

V is TRBV21-1 and J is TRBJ1-5. TRBV21-1 has pseudogene status. The CDR3 runs 17 residues. CDR3 sequence (DNA): TGTGCCAGCAGCAAACTCGGGACTGCACCCGGGGAGCAGCCCCAGCATTTT. This codes for CASSKLGTAPGEQPQHF.

The chain couples TRBV30 to TRBJ1-4, with D possibly being TRBD1 (5 bases). This CDR3 spans 17 amino acids. V was clipped by 4 bases and J by 2 bases, with 20 bases between them. Germline lookup yields CDR1 GTSNPN and CDR2 SVGIG (reference sequence). The CDR3: CAWTGRGGTLTNEKLFF. DNA for the CDR3: TGTGCCTGGACCGGACGGGGGGGAACTTTGACTAATGAAAAACTGTTTTTT.

This clone has a handful of counts. The chain joins TRBV7-2 to TRBJ1-1; 8 bases agree with TRBD1. With V trimmed by 2 bases and J by 0 bases, 5 bases remained unmatched. Germline V gene sequence: CDR1 SGHTA, CDR2 FQGNSA. The CDR3 runs 16 residues. The CDR3 sequence: CASSLYARGLNTEAFF. Here the CDR3 DNA reads TGTGCCAGCAGCTTATATGCCAGGGGGCTGAACACTGAAGCTTTCTTT.

The rearrangement links TRBV18 to TRBJ2-7; 7 bases fit TRBD2. V was pared by 2 bases and J by 7 bases, with 8 bases of the junction left unmatched. The CDR3 has 14 amino acids. CDR1 and CDR2 from the germline V gene are KGHSH and LQKENI. CDR3 DNA: TGTGCCAGCTCACCATTGGGGACTAACGGGGAGCAGTACTTC. This codes for CASSPLGTNGEQYF.

The gene calls are TRBV7-8 and TRBJ2-1, with TRBD2 matching over 9 bases. Germline-derived CDR1 and CDR2 are SGHVS and FQNEAQ. The V and J ends lost 1 base and 8 bases, in that order; junction bases with no gene match: 9. The CDR3 totals 16 residues. CDR3 nucleotide sequence: TGTGCCAGCAGCTTAGTCACTCGGGCTAGCGGGGATGAGCAGTTCTTC. This codes for CASSLVTRASGDEQFF.

CDR3 DNA: TGTGCCAGCACGGGGACAGGGGAATACGAGCAGTACTTC. Amino acids: CASTGTGEYEQYF. This sequence joins TRBV28 and TRBJ2-7; 10 positions agree with TRBD1. V dropped 7 bases and J dropped 4; count of bases not matched to a gene: 4. The CDR3 is 13 amino acids. Germline-derived CDR1 and CDR2 are MDHEN and SYDVKM. Looking up the rest from reference TRBV28 and TRBJ2-7 gives the full variable domain: DVKVTQSSRYLVKRTGEKVFLECVQDMDHENMFWYRQDPGLGLRLIYFSYDVKMKEKGDIPEGYSVSREKKERFSLILESASTNQTSMYLCASTGTGEYEQYFGPGTRLTVT.

This sequence joins TRBV4-1 and TRBJ2-7, with TRBD1 matching 8 bases. The V and J ends lost 5 bases and 3 bases, in that order; junction bases with no gene match: 9. The CDR3 consists of 15 residues. CDR1 MGHRA and CDR2 YSYEKL come from the germline V gene. The CDR3 DNA reads as TGCGCCAGCAGCGAGGACAGGGCCGGGAGCTACGAGCAGTACTTC. Translated: CASSEDRAGSYEQYF.

CDR3 sequence: CATSRDLGTRWTDTQYF. The CDR3 DNA reads as TGTGCCACCAGCAGAGATCTCGGGACTAGATGGACAGATACGCAGTATTTT. The rearrangement joins TRBV15 to TRBJ2-3; TRBD2 agrees at 8 bases. Germline trimming cut 0 bases from V and 3 bases from J; bases unmatched to any gene: 8. Germline-derived CDR1 and CDR2 are LNHNV and YYDKDF (reference sequence). The CDR3 totals 17 residues. The variable domain in full, with the rest retrieved from reference TRBV15 and TRBJ2-3, is DAMVIQNPRYQVTQFGKPVTLSCSQTLNHNVMYWYQQKSSQAPKLLFHYYDKDFNNEADTPDNFQSRRPNTSFCFLDIRSPGLGDTAMYLCATSRDLGTRWTDTQYFGPGTRLTVL.

CDR3 coding DNA: TGTGCCAGCAGCCAACTAGCGGGGGGGACCTACGAGCAGTACTTC. Protein product: CASSQLAGGTYEQYF. J is TRBJ2-7 and V is TRBV7-2; 13 bases are shared with TRBD2. The CDR3 consists of 15 residues. Unmatched junction bases numbered 3, after V lost 5 bases and J lost 2 bases. Germline-derived CDR1 and CDR2 are SGHTA and FQGNSA.

The gene calls are TRBV7-8 and TRBJ1-3; 8 bases line up with TRBD1. The V and J ends lost 6 bases and 3 bases, in that order; junction bases with no gene match: 1. Germline V gene data show CDR1 as SGHVS and CDR2 as FQNEAQ. There are 13 residues in the CDR3. Here the CDR3 DNA reads TGTGCCAGCAGGGACAGGGTTGGAAACACCATATATTTT. It encodes CASRDRVGNTIYF.

CDR3 coding DNA: TGTGCCAGCAGCTTAGTTCGCACTGAAGCTTTCTTT. It yields the protein CASSLVRTEAFF. The V and J genes are TRBV11-2 and TRBJ1-1; no clear D gene. Germline V gives CDR1 SGHAT, CDR2 FQNNGV. The V and J ends lost 1 base and 4 bases respectively, with 4 bases between them. CDR3 size: 12 residues.

The rearrangement links TRBV21-1 to TRBJ2-2; the DNA was not used to check the table's D call, TRBD2. TRBV21-1 is labeled a pseudogene. This CDR3 has 18 amino acids. The CDR3 reads CASSKERLAGGNTGELFF. CDR3 DNA: TGTGCCAGCAGCAAAGAGCGACTAGCGGGGGGGAACACCGGGGAGCTGTTTTTT.